This is a list of T cell receptor beta chains from one sample in a study of T cell responses to AZD1222 COVID-19 vaccine. The data were produced by immunoSEQ multiplex PCR, yet TCRdb's version contains in-frame clones alone and is incomplete. The table shows tens of thousands of clones, with about nine tenths occurring only once. The specimen was peripheral blood, collected on day 0 of MenACWY control vaccination. Receptors were obtained from an adult in good health. Both conserved end residues are part of each CDR3.

TRBV6-6	TRBJ1-5	CASSYSNRDQPQHF
TRBV5-6	TRBJ2-7	CASSLETEPSYEQYF
TRBV10-2	TRBJ1-2	CASSEPDRAFYGYTF
TRBV9	TRBJ2-3	CASSVDTDTQYF
TRBV6-5	TRBJ1-2	CASLDRTSRGGYTF
TRBV5-8	TRBJ1-2	CASSRSGGSGYGYTF
TRBV7-2	TRBJ1-6	CASSLSGTSTNSPLHF
TRBV6-5	TRBJ1-1	CASSLRGGAQEAFF
TRBV4-1	TRBJ1-4	CASSQWRGEKLFF
TRBV5-5	TRBJ2-7	CASSFPGLSEQYF
TRBV7-8	TRBJ1-4	CASSPGQGREKLFF
TRBV30	TRBJ2-3	CAWSRTLNGAPTDTQYF
TRBV5-6	TRBJ1-2	CASSFLDRSGTF
TRBV2	TRBJ1-6	CASSEARGGALHF
TRBV5-1	TRBJ2-3	CASSLGSTDTQYF
TRBV14	TRBJ2-7	CASSLKTSRVHEQYF
TRBV7-9	TRBJ1-1	CASSLMGRRNTEAFF
TRBV29-1	TRBJ2-7	CSVGMRRDEQYF
TRBV6-5	TRBJ2-5	CASKDRDEETQYF
TRBV19	TRBJ1-1	CASSGDRGYQITEAFF
TRBV7-2	TRBJ2-5	CASSSTGDGGTQYF
TRBV19	TRBJ1-1	CASRDLTTEAFF
TRBV4-1	TRBJ1-2	CASRPPGQESYGYTF
TRBV6-1	TRBJ1-6	CASSGPRGAYNSPLHF
TRBV29-1	TRBJ1-1	CSVEDDARTEAFF
TRBV6-6	TRBJ2-7	CASSYSISGDGEQYF
TRBV12-3/TRBV12-4	TRBJ2-7	CASRPGQGVEQYF
TRBV28	TRBJ1-2	CASTFRGSNYGYTF
TRBV28	TRBJ1-4	CASRGSGYEKLFF
TRBV2	TRBJ1-1	CAIPGGLNTEAFF
TRBV7-9	TRBJ2-3	CASSPGTDTQYF
TRBV6-4	TRBJ2-3	CASSVGPSTDTQYF
TRBV4-1	TRBJ1-1	CASSSQGSGNTEAFF
TRBV10-1	TRBJ1-1	CASSAGPNSEAFF
TRBV19	TRBJ2-2	CASSILSSNTGELFF
TRBV18	TRBJ1-1	CASSPLPQGGKNTEAFF
TRBV9	TRBJ1-6	CASSVEAGPGNSPLHF
TRBV2	TRBJ2-3	CASSAGLDTQYF
TRBV5-1	TRBJ2-1	CASSLGGRASYNEQFF
TRBV6-5	TRBJ1-1	CASSYSRTGGTEAFF
TRBV7-2	TRBJ2-7	CASSSMGLGLWDF
TRBV10-3	TRBJ1-2	CAINERTDLYGYTF
TRBV7-7	TRBJ2-1	CASSLGTSGYNEQFF
TRBV12-3/TRBV12-4	TRBJ2-7	CASSSSGGEQYF
TRBV7-2	TRBJ2-3	CASSLIGLAGEDTQYF
TRBV27	TRBJ1-4	CASSLLRGRDEKLFF
TRBV23-1	TRBJ1-3	CASSPEGMSSGNTIYF